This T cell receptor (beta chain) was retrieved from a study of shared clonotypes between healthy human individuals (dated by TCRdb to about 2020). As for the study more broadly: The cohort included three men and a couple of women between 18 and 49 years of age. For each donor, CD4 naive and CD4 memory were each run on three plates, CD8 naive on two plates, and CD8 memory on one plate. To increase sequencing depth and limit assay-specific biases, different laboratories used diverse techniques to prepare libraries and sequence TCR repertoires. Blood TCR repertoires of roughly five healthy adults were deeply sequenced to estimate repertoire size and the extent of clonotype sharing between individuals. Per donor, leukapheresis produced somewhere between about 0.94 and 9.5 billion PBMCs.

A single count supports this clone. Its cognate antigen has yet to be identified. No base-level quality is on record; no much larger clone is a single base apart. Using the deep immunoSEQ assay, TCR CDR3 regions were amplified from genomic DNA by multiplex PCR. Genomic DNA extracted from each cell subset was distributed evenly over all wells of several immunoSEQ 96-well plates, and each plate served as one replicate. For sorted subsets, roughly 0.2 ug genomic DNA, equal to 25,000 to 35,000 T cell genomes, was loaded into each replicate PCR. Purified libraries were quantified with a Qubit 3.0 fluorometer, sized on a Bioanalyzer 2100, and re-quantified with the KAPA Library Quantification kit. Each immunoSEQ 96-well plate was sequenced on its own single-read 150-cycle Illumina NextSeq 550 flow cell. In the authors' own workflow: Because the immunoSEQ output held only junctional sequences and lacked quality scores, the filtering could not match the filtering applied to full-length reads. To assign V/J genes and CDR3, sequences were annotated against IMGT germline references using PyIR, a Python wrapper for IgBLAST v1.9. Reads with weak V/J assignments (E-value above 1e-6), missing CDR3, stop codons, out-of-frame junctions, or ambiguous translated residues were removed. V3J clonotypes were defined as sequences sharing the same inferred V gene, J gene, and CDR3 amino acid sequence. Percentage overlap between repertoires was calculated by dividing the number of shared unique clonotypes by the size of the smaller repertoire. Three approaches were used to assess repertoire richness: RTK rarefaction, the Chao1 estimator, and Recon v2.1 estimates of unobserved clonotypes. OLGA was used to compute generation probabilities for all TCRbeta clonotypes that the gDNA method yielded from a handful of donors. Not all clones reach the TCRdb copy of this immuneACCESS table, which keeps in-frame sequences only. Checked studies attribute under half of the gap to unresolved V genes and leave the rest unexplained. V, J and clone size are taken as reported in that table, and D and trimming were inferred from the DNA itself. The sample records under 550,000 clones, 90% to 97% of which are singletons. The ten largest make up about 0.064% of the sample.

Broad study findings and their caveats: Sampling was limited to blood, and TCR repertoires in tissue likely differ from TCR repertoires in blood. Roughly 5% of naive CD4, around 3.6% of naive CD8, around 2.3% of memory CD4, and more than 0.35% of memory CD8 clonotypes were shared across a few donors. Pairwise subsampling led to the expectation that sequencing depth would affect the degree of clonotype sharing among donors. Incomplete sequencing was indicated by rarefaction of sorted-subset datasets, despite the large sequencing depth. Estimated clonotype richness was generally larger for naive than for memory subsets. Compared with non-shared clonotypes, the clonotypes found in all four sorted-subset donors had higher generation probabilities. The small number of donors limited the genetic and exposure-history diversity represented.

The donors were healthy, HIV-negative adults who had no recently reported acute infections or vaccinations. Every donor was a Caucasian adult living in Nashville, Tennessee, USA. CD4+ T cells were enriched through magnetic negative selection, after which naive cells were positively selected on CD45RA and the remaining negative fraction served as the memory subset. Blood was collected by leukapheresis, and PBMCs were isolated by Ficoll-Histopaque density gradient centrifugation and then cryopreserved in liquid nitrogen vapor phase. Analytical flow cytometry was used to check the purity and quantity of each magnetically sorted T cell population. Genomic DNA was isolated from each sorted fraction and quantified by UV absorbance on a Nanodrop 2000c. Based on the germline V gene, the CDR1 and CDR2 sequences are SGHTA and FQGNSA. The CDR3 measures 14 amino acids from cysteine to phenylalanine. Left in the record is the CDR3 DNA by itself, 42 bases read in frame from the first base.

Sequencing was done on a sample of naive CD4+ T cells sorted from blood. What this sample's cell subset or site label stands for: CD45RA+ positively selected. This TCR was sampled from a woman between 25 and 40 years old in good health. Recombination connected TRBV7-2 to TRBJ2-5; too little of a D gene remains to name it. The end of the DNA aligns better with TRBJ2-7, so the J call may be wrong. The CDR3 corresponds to CASSRVRGNYEQYF. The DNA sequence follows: TGTGCCAGCAGCAGGGTTCGCGGTAACTACGAGCAGTACTTC.